This passage covers 4 T cell receptor beta chains from one sample sequenced in a study of CD8+ T cells in alopecia areata. Treatment reported: oral pan-JAK inhibitor, 5-10 mg twice daily. Reverse transcribed after extraction, RNA yielded cDNA as the sequencing template. This table comes from immunoSEQ multiplex PCR, and its TCRdb copy is limited to in-frame clones, with some not included. This sample has 100,000 to 130,000 clones, with 80% to 85% found just once. Source: CD8+ T cells sorted from blood, taken at week 24, from a patient treated with tofacitinib. These receptors originate from a human donor with alopecia areata.

The chain is built from TRBV6-6 and TRBJ2-7; the match to TRBD1 covers 7 bases. After removal of 0 bases from V and 3 bases from J, the junction contained 2 bases not matched to a gene. The length of the CDR3 is 14 residues. The germline V gene encodes CDR1 MNHNY and CDR2 SVGAGI (reference sequence). The CDR3 here is CASSYSRQGYEQYF. CDR3 sequence (DNA): TGTGCCAGCAGTTACTCGAGACAGGGCTACGAGCAGTACTTC.

This clone was seen a handful of times. The chain has TRBV29-1 and TRBJ2-1; 10 nucleotides match TRBD2. CDR3 size: 16 residues. CDR1 and CDR2 (germline): SQVTM, ANQGSEA. V gave up 6 bases and J gave up 2 bases; unmatched junction bases: 10. The CDR3 loop reads CSVVGPSGGAYNEQFF. The CDR3 bases are TGCAGCGTCGTTGGACCAAGCGGGGGGGCCTACAATGAGCAGTTCTTC.

CDR3 residues: CASSIRIGRGDEAFF. The CDR3 bases are TGTGCCAGTAGTATTAGGATCGGGAGGGGCGATGAAGCTTTCTTT. J is TRBJ1-1 and V is TRBV19; TRBD1 is a possible D gene (5 bases). Trimming left V 3 bases short and J 7 bases short, with 18 bases between. Germline CDR1 and CDR2: LNHDA and SQIVND (reference sequence). This CDR3 is 15 amino acids long.

V and J are TRBV25-1 and TRBJ2-3; D is unclear. In germline, CDR1 is MGHDK, CDR2 SYGVNS. V shed 7 bases and J shed 5 bases, with 16 bases lying between them. The CDR3 spans 14 residues. Here the CDR3 reads CASIPGLLGDTQYF. The CDR3 region has the DNA TGTGCCAGCATTCCGGGTCTTCTTGGAGATACGCAGTATTTT.